The sequence of this TCR beta chain was determined in a study of cytomegalovirus exposure and HLA in healthy donors (dated by TCRdb to the late 2010s). Some background on the complete study: According to an earlier analysis of 587 of the donors, about 179 million T cells yielded 117 million unique TCR beta sequences and roughly 280 Gb of sequence data. Approximately 310 gigabases of sequencing data and tens of millions of unique TCR sequences were included in an early release covering 550 to 800 HLA-typed donors. Among the approximately 420 genotyped donors, 75% to 90% belonged to the genetic ancestry cluster associated with self-reported Caucasian donors. The aim of the study was to test whether cataloging public T cell receptors could identify signatures of past pathogen exposure. Using immunosequencing, the study profiled T cell repertoires from fewer than 850 subjects and related those repertoires to cytomegalovirus serostatus. In addition to the first cohort of approximately 670 subjects, a separate validation cohort of approximately 130 different subjects was used. To predict cytomegalovirus infection status, the study brought together high-throughput TCR immunosequencing, statistical association of individual TCRs with disease status, and machine learning. In a later analysis, previously published TCR beta repertoires from 666 donors were re-analyzed and high-resolution HLA genotyping was added so that TCR occurrence patterns could be studied. The later analysis used no new phenotypic data to find candidate immune exposures, relying instead on TCR beta sequences and their occurrence across donors. To decide whether each TCR beta V gene segment behaved as functional or pseudogenic, an earlier analysis of fewer than 750 of the donors relied on high-throughput TCR beta sequencing. Donor age, sex, ethnicity and CMV serostatus were compiled together with the repertoire data. In a later genetic analysis, genome-wide SNP genotypes for about 55% of the 666 donors were used, and that subset was treated as a discovery cohort. All discovery cohort repertoires had been generated using a single sequencing platform. HLA typing covered class I and class II loci at four-digit resolution. The number of donors typed differed by locus, with 629-630 for A, B, C, DRB1 and DQB1, 522 for DQA1, over 600 for DPA1, and roughly 450 for DPB1. Four to six DR-DQ haplotypes were handled as single units for association and clustering, since linkage in the cohort was strong. Among 398 genotyped donors of the cohort, an average of approximately 230,000 unique TCR beta nucleotide sequences were sequenced per donor, approximately 20% of them non-productive.

V is shortened by 4 bases, J by 8 bases, and the region joining them spans 9 bases. The CDR3 measures 12 amino acids from cysteine to phenylalanine. Only the CDR3 region is kept as DNA, spanning 36 bases read in frame from base 1. The germline V gene yields MNHEY for CDR1 and SVGAGI for CDR2. The library came from the immunoSEQ multiplex PCR assay. The multiplex PCR relied on a mix of 60 forward primers for TCR Vbeta segments and 13 reverse primers for TCR Jbeta segments. A multiplex PCR assay on genomic DNA amplified the CDR3 region of rearranged TCR beta genes. On the Illumina HiSeq System, the amplified TCR beta libraries were sequenced as 87-base-pair reads. The study's processing was this. Across the 700 or so repertoires, a later analysis counted tens of millions of unique TCR beta chains, about 10 million of which were shared by at least two donors. Raw reads were error-corrected and collapsed into unique sequences by a nearest-neighbor algorithm in which closely related sequences were merged to remove PCR and sequencing errors. V, D and J gene segments were assigned by aligning CDR3 sequences to IMGT reference sequences. Each retained sequence needed at least a six-nucleotide match to both a V gene segment and a J gene segment. A rearrangement was called productive if the CDR3 had no stop codons and remained in frame with V and J, and every other rearrangement was called non-productive. CDR3 was defined by IMGT convention, running from the second conserved V-encoded cysteine to the conserved J-encoded phenylalanine. The earlier analysis of more than 450 of the donors excluded sequences that lacked an unambiguous match to a single V gene segment. An earlier analysis of 587 of the donors classified V segments as functional when productive rearrangements were above 56.7% and as segregating when the standard deviation between donors was above 5%. A statistical classification framework was developed to diagnose cytomegalovirus status using the catalog of TCR beta chain sequences. In a later analysis, TCR nucleotide sequences were compared against IMGT/GENE-DB human TR gene sequences so that V and J genes could be assigned. Using the TCRdist pipeline, a later analysis assigned CDR3 sequences along with most-parsimonious VDJ recombination scenarios. In a later analysis, each TCR beta chain was defined by its CDR3 amino acid sequence together with its V-gene family, and reads lacking a unique V-gene family were excluded. To address suspected cross-contamination and a sequencing artifact, a later analysis removed several hundred highly shared, low-generation-probability nucleotide sequences. In a later analysis, a clonal expansion index for each public chain was calculated from normalized within-repertoire ranks of inferred template counts. In a later analysis, generation probabilities were computed with a VDJ recombination model fitted to out-of-frame rearrangements, and the resulting probabilities were checked against IGoR. In a later analysis, hypergeometric tests were used to score TCR-TCR, TCR-HLA and TCR-CMV co-occurrence, with a repertoire-size bias correction applied to TCR pairs. To estimate false discovery rates, a later analysis permuted the HLA or CMV assignments 20 times. In a later analysis, co-occurring TCRs were grouped using DBSCAN, and TCRdist sequence similarity was added for clustering within HLA-allele-positive subsets. Repertoires with fewer than 30,000 or more than 120,000 public chains were left out of co-occurrence clustering, as were a handful of repertoires with anomalous nucleotide sharing. Sourced from immuneACCESS, this table was stored by TCRdb with only in-frame sequences that have V and J called. A share of the clones is absent; for the studies checked, an unresolved V gene accounts for under half, and the remainder has no known explanation. V and J calls plus clone size are reproduced from that table; the DNA served to infer D and trimming. The sample table gives about 160,000 clones. The ten largest clones represent roughly 1.3% of the sample.

Concerning this clone: Its recognized antigen is unknown.

The cohort was made up of 666 healthy bone marrow donors. Cohort members were all nominally healthy when sampled, although unrecorded immune exposures were likely present. The donor was CMV seronegative and was included in the group of a few hundred seronegative cohort members. A peripheral blood sample was provided by each donor, and peripheral blood mononuclear cells were used for TCR beta sequencing. The Qiagen DNeasy Blood Extraction Kit was used to extract genomic DNA from the blood cell samples. What the research found in general, with its limitations: A later analysis associated 16,951 TCR beta sequences with specific HLA alleles at a false discovery rate of 0.05. In vitro tests confirmed that a few of the cytomegalovirus-associated TCR beta chains recognize cytomegalovirus antigens. The earlier analysis of fewer than 750 of the donors excluded over 15 rarely observed V segments, including chromosome 9 orphons, because counts were too low. In a later genetic analysis, a missense DCLRE1C variant was associated with V-gene and J-gene trimming of TCR beta chains, and the association was replicated in an independent cohort. In this cohort, only TCR beta chains were sequenced, and detectable features were limited by the absence of alpha or paired-chain data. In an earlier analysis of more than 450 of the donors, most TCR beta V segments were observed in productive rearrangements about 87% or about 30% of the time, broadly matching IMGT annotations. Across donors, most TCR sequences were observed very rarely, whereas some public TCRs were present in many individuals. Compared with the roughly 670-donor mean, donors in an Asian-associated ancestry cluster had fewer N-insertions in productive TCRs, according to a later genetic analysis. A further reported finding was that TCR beta sequences accurately predicted the HLA-A and HLA-B alleles for most subjects in the first cohort. Several of the top co-occurrence clusters appeared to be linked to parvovirus B19, influenza, CMV and Epstein-Barr virus, according to a later analysis. A total of fewer than 200 TCR beta chains were listed by the study as associated with cytomegalovirus. Correlated functional status among segregating V segments might be attributable to linkage disequilibrium, but an unknown experimental factor could not be ruled out. Assigning TCR associations to individual alleles was difficult when HLA alleles, especially DR and DQ, strongly co-occurred. A group of highly shared sequence variants was considered likely to be a technical artifact of the sequencing pipeline. For the cohort, immune exposure information was limited to CMV serostatus. The authors suggested that the approach could potentially be generalized to other disease states and immunological phenotypes. Because the 87-base-pair reads could not distinguish some IMGT-functional V segments, including TRBV6-2 and TRBV6-3, those segments were excluded. In both the original and validation cohorts, the classifier was reported to diagnose cytomegalovirus status with high specificity and sensitivity. In a later analysis, most CMV-associated TCR beta chains were found to appear HLA-restricted, with HLA associations seemingly driven largely by CMV exposure. Because HLA typing was missing for some donors at each locus, association tests included only the typed subset. In a later analysis, the rate of TCR association differed among HLA loci, with DRB1 alleles having the most associated TCRs and HLA-C alleles having the fewest. Compared with equally common non-associated chains, HLA-associated TCR beta chains in a later analysis were more clonally expanded and had lower generation probabilities. Roughly uniform sequencing depth across donors was assumed in presence/absence analyses, although this assumption may not hold.

Material for sequencing was PBMCs. This receptor was identified in a woman aged 55-70 years in good health and CMV-seronegative. This receptor chain uses TRBV6-5 and TRBJ2-1; the D gene is possibly TRBD1, with 6 bases matching. The CDR3 reads as follows: CASSSQGHEQFF. The sequence in DNA is TGTGCCAGCAGTTCACAGGGCCATGAGCAGTTCTTC.